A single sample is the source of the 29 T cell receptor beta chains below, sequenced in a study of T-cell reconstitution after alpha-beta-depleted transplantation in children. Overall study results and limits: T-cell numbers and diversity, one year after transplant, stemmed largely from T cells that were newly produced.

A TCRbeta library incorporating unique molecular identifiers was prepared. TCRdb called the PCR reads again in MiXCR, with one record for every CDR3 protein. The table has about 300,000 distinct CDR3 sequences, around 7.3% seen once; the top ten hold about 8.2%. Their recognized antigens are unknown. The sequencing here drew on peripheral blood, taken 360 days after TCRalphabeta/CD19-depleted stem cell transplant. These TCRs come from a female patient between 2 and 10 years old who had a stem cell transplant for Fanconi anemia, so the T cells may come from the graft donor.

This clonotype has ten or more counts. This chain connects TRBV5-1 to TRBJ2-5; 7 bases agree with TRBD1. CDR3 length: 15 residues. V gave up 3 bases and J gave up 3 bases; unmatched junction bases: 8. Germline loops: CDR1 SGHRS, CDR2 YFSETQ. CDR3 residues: CASSSAGTEEETQYF. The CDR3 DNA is TGCGCCAGCAGCTCAGCCGGGACAGAAGAAGAGACCCAGTACTTC.

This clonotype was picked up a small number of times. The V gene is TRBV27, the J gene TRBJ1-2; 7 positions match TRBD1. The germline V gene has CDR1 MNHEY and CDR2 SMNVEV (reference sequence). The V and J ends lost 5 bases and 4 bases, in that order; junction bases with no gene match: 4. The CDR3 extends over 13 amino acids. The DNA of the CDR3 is TGTGCCAGCAGTGCGACAGGGACCTATGGCTACACCTTC. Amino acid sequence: CASSATGTYGYTF.

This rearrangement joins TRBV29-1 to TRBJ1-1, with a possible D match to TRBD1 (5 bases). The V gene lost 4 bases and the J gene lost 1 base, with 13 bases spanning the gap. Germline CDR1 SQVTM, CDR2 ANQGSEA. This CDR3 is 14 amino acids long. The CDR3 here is CSVGGGETNTEAFF. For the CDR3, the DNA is TGCAGCGTTGGGGGGGGGGAGACGAACACTGAAGCTTTCTTT.

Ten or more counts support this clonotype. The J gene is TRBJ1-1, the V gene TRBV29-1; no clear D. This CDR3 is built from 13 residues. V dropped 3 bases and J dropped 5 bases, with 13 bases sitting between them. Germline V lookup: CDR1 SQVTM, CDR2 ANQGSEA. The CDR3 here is CSVDKSRETEAFF. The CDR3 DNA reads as TGCAGCGTTGATAAGTCGAGGGAGACTGAAGCTTTCTTT.

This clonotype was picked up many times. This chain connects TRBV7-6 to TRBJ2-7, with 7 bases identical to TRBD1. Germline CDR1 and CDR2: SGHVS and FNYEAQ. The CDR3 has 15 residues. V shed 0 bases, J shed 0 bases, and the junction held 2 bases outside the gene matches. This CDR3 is CASSLARDSSYEQYF. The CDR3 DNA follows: TGTGCCAGCAGCTTAGCCAGGGACAGCTCCTACGAGCAGTACTTC.

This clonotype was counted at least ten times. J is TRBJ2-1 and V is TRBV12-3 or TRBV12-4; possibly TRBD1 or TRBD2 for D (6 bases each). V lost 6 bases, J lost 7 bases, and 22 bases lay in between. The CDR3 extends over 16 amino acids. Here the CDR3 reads CASSQSEGGGQNEQFF. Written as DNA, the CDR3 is TGTGCCAGCAGCCAAAGCGAGGGGGGAGGTCAGAATGAGCAGTTCTTC.

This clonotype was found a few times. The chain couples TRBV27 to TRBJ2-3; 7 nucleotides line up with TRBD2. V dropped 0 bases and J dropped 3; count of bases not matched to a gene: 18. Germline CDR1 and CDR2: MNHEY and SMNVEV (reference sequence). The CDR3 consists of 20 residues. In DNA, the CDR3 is TGTGCCAGCAGTTTATCAATCTCGACTAGCTGGGGAGTAGGGACAGATACGCAGTATTTT. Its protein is CASSLSISTSWGVGTDTQYF.

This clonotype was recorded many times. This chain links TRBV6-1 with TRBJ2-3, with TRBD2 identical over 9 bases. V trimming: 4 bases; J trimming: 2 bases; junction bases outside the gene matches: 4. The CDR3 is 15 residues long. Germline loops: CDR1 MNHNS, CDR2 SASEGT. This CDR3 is CASSASSGDTDTQYF. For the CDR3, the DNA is TGTGCCAGCAGTGCCTCTAGCGGGGACACAGATACGCAGTATTTT.

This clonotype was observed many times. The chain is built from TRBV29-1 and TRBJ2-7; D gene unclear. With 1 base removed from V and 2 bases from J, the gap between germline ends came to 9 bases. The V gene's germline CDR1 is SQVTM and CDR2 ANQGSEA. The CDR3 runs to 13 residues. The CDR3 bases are TGCAGCGTTGAAGGCGGTTTACCCTACGAGCAGTACTTC. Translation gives CSVEGGLPYEQYF.

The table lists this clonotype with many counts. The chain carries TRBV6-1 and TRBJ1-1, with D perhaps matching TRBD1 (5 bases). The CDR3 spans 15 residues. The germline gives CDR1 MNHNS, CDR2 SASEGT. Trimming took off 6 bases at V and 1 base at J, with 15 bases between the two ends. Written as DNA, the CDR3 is TGTGCCAGCAGACAGGAAACCCTCCGGAACACTGAAGCTTTCTTT. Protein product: CASRQETLRNTEAFF.

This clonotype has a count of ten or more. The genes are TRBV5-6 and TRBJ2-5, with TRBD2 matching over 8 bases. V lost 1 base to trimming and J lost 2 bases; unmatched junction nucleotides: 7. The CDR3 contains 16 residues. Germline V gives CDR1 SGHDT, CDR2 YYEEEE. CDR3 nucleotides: TGTGCCAGCAGCTTGCTCGGGGGGGCACAACAAGAGACCCAGTACTTC. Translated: CASSLLGGAQQETQYF.

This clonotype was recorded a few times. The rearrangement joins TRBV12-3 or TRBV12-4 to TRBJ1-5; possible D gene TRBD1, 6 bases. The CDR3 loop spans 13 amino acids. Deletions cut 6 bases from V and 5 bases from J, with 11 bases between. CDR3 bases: TGTGCCAGCAGATCAGGGGAATATCAGCCCCAGCATTTT. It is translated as CASRSGEYQPQHF.

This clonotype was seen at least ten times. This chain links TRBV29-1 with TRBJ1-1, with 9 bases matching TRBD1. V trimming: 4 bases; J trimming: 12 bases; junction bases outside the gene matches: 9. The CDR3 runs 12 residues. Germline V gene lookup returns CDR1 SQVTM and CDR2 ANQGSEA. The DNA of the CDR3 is TGCAGCGTTGGGGGGGGACAGGGATCAACTTTCTTT. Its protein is CSVGGGQGSTFF. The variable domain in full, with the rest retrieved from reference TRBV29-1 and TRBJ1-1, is SAVISQKPSRDICQRGTSLTIQCQVDSQVTMMFWYRQQPGQSLTLIATANQGSEATYESGFVIDKFPISRPNLTFSTLTVSNMSPEDSSIYLCSVGGGQGSTFFGQGTRLTVV.

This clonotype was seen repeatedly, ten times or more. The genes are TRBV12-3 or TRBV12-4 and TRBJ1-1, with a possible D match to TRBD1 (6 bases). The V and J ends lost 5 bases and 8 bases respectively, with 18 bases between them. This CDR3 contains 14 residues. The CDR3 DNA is TGTGCCAGCAGTGCACAGGGTAACACTCCGGAAGCTTTCTTT. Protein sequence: CASSAQGNTPEAFF.

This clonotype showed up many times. CDR3 in amino acids: CASRSYSSYEQYF. In DNA form, the CDR3 reads TGTGCCAGCAGAAGCTACAGCTCCTACGAGCAGTACTTC. V usage is TRBV27 and J usage is TRBJ2-7; the D is unclear. This CDR3 contains 13 residues. The ends were cut back, 6 bases at V and 0 bases at J, with 9 bases in the middle. In germline, CDR1 is MNHEY, CDR2 SMNVEV (reference sequence).

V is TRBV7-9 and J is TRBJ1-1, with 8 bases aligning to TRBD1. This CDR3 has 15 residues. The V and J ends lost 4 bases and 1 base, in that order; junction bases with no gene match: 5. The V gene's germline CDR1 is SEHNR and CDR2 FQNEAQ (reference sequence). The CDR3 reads CASSSQGAPNTEAFF. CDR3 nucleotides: TGTGCCAGCAGCTCTCAGGGGGCCCCGAACACTGAAGCTTTCTTT.

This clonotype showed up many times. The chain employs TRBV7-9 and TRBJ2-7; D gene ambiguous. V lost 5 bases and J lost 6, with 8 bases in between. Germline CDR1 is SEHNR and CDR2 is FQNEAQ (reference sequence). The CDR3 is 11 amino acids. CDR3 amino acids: CASSLSLEQYF. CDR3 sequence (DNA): TGTGCCAGCAGCCTCAGCCTCGAGCAGTACTTC.

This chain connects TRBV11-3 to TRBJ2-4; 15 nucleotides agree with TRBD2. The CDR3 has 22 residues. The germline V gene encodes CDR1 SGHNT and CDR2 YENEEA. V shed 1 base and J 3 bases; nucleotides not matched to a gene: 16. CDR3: CASSLVVGTSGGLLHGKNIQYF. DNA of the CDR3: TGTGCCAGCAGCTTAGTAGTAGGGACTAGCGGGGGGCTACTCCACGGCAAAAACATTCAGTACTTC.

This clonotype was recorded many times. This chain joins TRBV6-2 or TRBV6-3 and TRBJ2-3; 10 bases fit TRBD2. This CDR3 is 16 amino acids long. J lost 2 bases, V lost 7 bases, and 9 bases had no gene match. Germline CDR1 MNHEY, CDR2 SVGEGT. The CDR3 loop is CASTLGLAVYTDTQYF. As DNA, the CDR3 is TGTGCCAGCACCTTAGGACTAGCGGTCTACACAGATACGCAGTATTTT.

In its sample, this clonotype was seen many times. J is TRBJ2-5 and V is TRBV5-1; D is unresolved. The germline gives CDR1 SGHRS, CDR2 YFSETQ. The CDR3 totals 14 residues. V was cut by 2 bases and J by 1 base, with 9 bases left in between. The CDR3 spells CASSLWATQETQYF. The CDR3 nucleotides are TGCGCCAGCAGCTTATGGGCCACCCAAGAGACCCAGTACTTC.

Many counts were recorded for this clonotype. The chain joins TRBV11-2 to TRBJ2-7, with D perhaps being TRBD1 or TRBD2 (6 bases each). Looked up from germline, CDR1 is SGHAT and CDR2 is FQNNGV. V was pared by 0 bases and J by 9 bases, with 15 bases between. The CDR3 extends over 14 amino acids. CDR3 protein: CASSLDNRDWGQYF. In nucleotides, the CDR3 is TGTGCCAGCAGCTTAGACAACAGGGACTGGGGGCAGTACTTC.

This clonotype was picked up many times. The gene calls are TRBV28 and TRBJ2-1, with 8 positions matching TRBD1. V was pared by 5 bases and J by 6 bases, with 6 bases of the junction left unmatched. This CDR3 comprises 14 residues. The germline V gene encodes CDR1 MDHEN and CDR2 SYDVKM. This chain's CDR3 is CASSPHTGGNEQFF. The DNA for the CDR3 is TGTGCCAGCAGTCCTCACACAGGGGGCAATGAGCAGTTCTTC.

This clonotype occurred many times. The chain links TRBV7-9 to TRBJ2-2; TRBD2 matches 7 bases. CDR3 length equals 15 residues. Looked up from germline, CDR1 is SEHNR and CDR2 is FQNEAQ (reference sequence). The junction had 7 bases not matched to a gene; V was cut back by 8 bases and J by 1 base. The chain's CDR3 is CASQKLALNTGELFF. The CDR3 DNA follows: TGTGCCAGCCAGAAACTAGCGCTGAACACCGGGGAGCTGTTTTTT.

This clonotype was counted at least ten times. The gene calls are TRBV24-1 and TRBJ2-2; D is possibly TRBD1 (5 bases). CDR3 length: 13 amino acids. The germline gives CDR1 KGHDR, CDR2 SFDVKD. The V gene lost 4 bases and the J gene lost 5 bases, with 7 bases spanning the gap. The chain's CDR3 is CATSEPGTGELFF. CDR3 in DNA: TGTGCCACCAGTGAGCCAGGGACCGGGGAGCTGTTTTTT.

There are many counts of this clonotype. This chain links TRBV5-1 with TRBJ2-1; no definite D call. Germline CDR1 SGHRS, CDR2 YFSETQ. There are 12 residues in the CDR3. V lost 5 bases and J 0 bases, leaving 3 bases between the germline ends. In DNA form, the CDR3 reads TGCGCCAGCAGACCCTCCTACAATGAGCAGTTCTTC. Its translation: CASRPSYNEQFF.

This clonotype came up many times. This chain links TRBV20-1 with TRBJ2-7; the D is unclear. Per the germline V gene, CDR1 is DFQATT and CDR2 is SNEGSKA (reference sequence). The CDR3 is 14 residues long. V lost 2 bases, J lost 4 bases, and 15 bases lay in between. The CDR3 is CSARSIGRGYEQYV. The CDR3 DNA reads TGCAGTGCTAGATCGATTGGCAGAGGTTACGAGCAGTACGTC.

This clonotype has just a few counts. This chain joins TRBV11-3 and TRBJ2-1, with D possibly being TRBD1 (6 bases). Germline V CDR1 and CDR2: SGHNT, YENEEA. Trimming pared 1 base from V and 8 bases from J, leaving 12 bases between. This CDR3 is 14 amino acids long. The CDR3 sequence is CASSLGVRGHEQFF. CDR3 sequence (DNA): TGTGCCAGCAGCTTAGGTGTCAGGGGCCATGAGCAGTTCTTC.

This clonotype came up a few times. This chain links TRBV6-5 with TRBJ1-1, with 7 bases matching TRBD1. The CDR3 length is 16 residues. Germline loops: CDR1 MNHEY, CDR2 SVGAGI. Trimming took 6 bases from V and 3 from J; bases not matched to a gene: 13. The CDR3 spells CASSRNRGGKDTEAFF. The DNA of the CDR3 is TGTGCCAGCAGCCGAAACAGGGGTGGAAAGGACACTGAAGCTTTCTTT.

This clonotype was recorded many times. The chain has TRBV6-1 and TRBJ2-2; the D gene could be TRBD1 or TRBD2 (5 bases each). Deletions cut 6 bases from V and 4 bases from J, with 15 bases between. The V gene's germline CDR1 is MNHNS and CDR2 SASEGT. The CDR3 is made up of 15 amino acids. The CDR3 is CASSRDGPTTGELFF. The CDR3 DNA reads TGTGCCAGCAGCCGGGACGGTCCTACCACCGGGGAGCTGTTTTTT.